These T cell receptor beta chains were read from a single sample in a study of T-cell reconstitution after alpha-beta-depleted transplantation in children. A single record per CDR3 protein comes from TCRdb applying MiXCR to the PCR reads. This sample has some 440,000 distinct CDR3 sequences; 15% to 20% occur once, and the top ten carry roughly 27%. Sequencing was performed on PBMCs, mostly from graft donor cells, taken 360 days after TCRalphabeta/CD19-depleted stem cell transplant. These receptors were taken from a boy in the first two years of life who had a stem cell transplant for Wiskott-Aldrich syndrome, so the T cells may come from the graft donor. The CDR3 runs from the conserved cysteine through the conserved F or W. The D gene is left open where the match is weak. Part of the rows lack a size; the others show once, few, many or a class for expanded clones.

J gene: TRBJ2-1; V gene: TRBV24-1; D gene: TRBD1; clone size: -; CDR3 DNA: TGTGCCACCAGCCAGACAGGGAGCCAACTCTACAATGAGCAGTTCTTC; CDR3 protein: CATSQTGSQLYNEQFF
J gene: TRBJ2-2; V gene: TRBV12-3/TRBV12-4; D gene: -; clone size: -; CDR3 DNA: TGTGCCAGCAGAAGGGGGGCACTGGGGGGCGGGGAGCTGTTTTTT; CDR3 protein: CASRRGALGGGELFF
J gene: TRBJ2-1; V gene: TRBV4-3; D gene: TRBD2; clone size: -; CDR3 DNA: TGCGCCAGCAGCCAAGATGGACCGGGACTAGCGGGAGACCATGAGCAGTTCTTC; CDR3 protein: CASSQDGPGLAGDHEQFF
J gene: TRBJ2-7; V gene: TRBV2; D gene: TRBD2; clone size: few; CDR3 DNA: TGTGCCATCCTTAGAGGGGACTACACCTACGAGCAGTACTTC; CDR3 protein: CAILRGDYTYEQYF
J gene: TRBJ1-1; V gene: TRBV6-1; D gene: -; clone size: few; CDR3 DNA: TGTGCCAGCACATCAGCCAGGAGGGACACTGAAGCTTTCTTT; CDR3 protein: CASTSARRDTEAFF
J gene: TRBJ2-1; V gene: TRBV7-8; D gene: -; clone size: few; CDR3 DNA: TGTGCCAGCAGCTTAGTGTCTAGCGCCCGCTACTACAATGAGCAGTTCTTC; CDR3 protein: CASSLVSSARYYNEQFF
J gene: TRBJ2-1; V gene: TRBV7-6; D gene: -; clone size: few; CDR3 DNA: TGTGCCAGCAGCTTAGCGAACCTGGCCCACAATGAGCAGTTCTTC; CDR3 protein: CASSLANLAHNEQFF
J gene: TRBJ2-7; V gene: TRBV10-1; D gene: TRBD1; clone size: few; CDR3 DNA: TGCGCCAGCGGGACAGGCAGGCGACCCTACGAGCAGTACTTC; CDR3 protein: CASGTGRRPYEQYF
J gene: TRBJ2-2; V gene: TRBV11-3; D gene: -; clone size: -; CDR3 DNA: TGTGCCAGCAGCTTCGGGACGTCGAACACCGGGGAGCTGTTTTTT; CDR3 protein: CASSFGTSNTGELFF
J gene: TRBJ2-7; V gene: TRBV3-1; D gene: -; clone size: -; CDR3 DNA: TGTGCCAGCGACACCGGGACACTGAACTTCTACGAGCAGTACTTC; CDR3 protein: CASDTGTLNFYEQYF
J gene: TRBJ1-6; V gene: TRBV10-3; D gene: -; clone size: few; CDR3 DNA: TGTGCCATCAGTGAGTCCTCGGGGACGTACAATTCACCCCTCCACTTT; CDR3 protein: CAISESSGTYNSPLHF
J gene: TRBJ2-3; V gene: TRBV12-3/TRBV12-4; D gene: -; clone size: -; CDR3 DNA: TGTGCCAGCAGTCGGGTGAGCACAGATACGCAGTATTTT; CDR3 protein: CASSRVSTDTQYF
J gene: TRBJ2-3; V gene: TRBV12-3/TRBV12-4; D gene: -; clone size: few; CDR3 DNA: TGTGCCAGCAGATCAGACAGGCCCCTCACAGATACGCAGTATTTT; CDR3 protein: CASRSDRPLTDTQYF
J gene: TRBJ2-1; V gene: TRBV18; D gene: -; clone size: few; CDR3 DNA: TGTGCCAGCTCACCATTGGGTGAGCAGTTCTTC; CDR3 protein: CASSPLGEQFF
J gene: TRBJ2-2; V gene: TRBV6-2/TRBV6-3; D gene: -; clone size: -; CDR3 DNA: TGTGCCAGCAGTTCAGCCGGGACACCAAATAGGCTGTTTTTT; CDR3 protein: CASSSAGTPNRLFF
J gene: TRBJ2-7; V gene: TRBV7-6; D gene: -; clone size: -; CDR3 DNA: TGTGCCAGCAGCTTTGGGCCCCTGGGACTGACCTACTACGAGCAGTACTTC; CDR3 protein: CASSFGPLGLTYYEQYF
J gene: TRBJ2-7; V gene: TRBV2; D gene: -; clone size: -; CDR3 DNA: TGTGCCAGCAGACAAAACGCCAACAGGGTTTACGAGCAGTACTTC; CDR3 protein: CASRQNANRVYEQYF
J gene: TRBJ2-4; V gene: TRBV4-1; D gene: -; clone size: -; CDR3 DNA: TGCGCCAGCAGCCAAGCGCCGAGCGGAGGCATTCAGTACTTC; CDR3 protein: CASSQAPSGGIQYF
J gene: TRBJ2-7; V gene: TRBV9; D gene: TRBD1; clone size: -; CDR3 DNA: TGTGCCAGCAGCGTGGGGACAGGTTCGTACTACGAGCAGTACTTC; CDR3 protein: CASSVGTGSYYEQYF
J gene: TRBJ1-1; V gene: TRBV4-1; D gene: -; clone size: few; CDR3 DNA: TGCGCCAGCAGCCACCTACCCCGGAGGCTCTTGAACACTGAAGCTTTCTTT; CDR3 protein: CASSHLPRRLLNTEAFF
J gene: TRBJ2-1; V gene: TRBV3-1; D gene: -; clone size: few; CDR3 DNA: TGTGCCAGCAGCCAAGCTACCAATGGTCGGAATGAGCAGTTCTTC; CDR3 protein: CASSQATNGRNEQFF
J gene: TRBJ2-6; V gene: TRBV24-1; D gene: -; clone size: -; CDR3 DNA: TGTGCCACCAGTGATACAGGGCTTGGGGCCAACGTCCTGACTTTC; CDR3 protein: CATSDTGLGANVLTF
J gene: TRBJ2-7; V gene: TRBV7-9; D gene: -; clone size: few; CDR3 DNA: TGTGCCAGCAGCTTAGTCGGACCTCGCCCGGCCTACGAGCAGTACTTC; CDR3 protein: CASSLVGPRPAYEQYF
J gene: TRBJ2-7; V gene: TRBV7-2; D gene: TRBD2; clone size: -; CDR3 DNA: TGTGCCAGCAGCTTAGGGCTAGCGGGAGGAAGAGACGAGCAGTACTTC; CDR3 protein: CASSLGLAGGRDEQYF
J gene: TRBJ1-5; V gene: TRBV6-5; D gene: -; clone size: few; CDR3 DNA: TGTGCCAGTCCTAAGGCCCCCCGAGATCAGCCCCAGCATTTT; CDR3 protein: CASPKAPRDQPQHF
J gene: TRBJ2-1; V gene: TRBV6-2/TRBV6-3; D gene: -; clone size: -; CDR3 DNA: TGTGCCAGCAGTTACTCCGGGTTCGCGGGATACAATGAGCAGTTCTTC; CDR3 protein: CASSYSGFAGYNEQFF
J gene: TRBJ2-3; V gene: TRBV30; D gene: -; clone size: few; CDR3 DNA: TGTGCCTGGTCGACGGGGTTCACAGATACGCAGTATTTT; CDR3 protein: CAWSTGFTDTQYF
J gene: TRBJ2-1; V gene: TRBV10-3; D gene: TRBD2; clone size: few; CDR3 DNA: TGTGCCATCAGCGCCCCCCCGGGCGAGCGGGAGTACGACAATGAGCAGTTCTTC; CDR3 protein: CAISAPPGEREYDNEQFF
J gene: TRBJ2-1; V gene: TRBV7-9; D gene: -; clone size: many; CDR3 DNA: TGTGCCAGCAGCCGCCCCGGAGGGGTTTACAATGAGCAGTTCTTC; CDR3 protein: CASSRPGGVYNEQFF
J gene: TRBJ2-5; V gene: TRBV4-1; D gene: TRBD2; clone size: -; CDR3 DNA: TGCGCCAGCAGCCAAGATTCTACGGCGCGGGGGGCTCATGAGACCCAGTACTTC; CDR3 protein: CASSQDSTARGAHETQYF
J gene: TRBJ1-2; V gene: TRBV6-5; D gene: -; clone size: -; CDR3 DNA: TGTGCCAGCAGTTATGGGGGTGGGGGGGATGGCTACACCTTC; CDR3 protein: CASSYGGGGDGYTF